This T cell receptor (beta chain) was captured in a study of T cell changes during pregnancy in multiple sclerosis. The CDR3 spans 14 residues. Germline lookup yields CDR1 WSHSY and CDR2 SAAADI. J lost 5 bases, V lost 6 bases, and 8 bases had no gene match. The protocol was immunoSEQ multiplex PCR, while the TCRdb copy is restricted to in-frame clones and leaves out a portion. The sample consists of about 47,000 clones, roughly 93% of them appearing once. The TCR originated in a female donor with multiple sclerosis, enrolled in a pregnancy study. This specimen was peripheral blood, taken in the second trimester of pregnancy. The chain recombines TRBV10-2 with TRBJ2-7, with 9 bases that match TRBD1. CDR3 protein: CASRPGTGRDEQYF. The CDR3 bases are TGCGCCAGCAGACCCGGGACAGGGCGGGACGAGCAGTACTTC.